This TCR beta chain came from a study of blood T cell repertoires in COVID-19. This table comes from immunoSEQ multiplex PCR, and its TCRdb copy is limited to in-frame clones, with some not included. The table lists fewer than 250,000 clones, 70% to 90% of them singletons. Germline assignment: CDR1 LGHNA and CDR2 YNFKEQ. Trimming removed 3 bases at V and 0 bases at J, with 14 bases between. The CDR3 is made up of 16 amino acids. Sequenced input: peripheral blood. This chain joins TRBV4-2 and TRBJ1-2; no clear D gene. This receptor was taken from a man between 45 and 60 years old with acute or convalescent COVID-19. The CDR3 reads CASSQEEGIANYGYTF. The DNA of the CDR3 is TGTGCCAGCAGCCAGGAGGAGGGTATAGCTAACTATGGCTACACCTTC.